The clone carrying this TCR beta chain showed up many times. What it recognizes is unknown. Study results and limitations: Greatest tumor Treg TCR overlap was with tumor naive CD4+ cells.

Semi-nested PCR with Nested Universal Primer A followed constant-region reverse priming of full-length variable regions. TCRdb analysed the 5' RACE reads with MiXCR anew, one entry per CDR3 protein. Here the sample spans some 57,000 distinct CDR3 sequences, 17% being singletons. The CDR3 extends over 15 amino acids. V gave up 5 bases and J gave up 5 bases, with 18 bases separating them. Germline V gives CDR1 MNHEY, CDR2 SVGEGT. Purified naive CD4+ T cells were depleted of CD25+ Tregs. This clonotype originated in a female donor with breast cancer. The gene calls are TRBV6-2 or TRBV6-3 and TRBJ1-2; D might be TRBD1 (6 bases). The sample taken for sequencing was naive CD4+ T cells sorted from blood. The subset is: naive CD4+ T cells, CD4+CD45RA+CD25-. The CDR3 region is CASSRSTGTSYGYTF. CDR3 coding DNA: TGTGCCAGCAGTCGATCGACAGGCACCTCATATGGCTACACCTTC.